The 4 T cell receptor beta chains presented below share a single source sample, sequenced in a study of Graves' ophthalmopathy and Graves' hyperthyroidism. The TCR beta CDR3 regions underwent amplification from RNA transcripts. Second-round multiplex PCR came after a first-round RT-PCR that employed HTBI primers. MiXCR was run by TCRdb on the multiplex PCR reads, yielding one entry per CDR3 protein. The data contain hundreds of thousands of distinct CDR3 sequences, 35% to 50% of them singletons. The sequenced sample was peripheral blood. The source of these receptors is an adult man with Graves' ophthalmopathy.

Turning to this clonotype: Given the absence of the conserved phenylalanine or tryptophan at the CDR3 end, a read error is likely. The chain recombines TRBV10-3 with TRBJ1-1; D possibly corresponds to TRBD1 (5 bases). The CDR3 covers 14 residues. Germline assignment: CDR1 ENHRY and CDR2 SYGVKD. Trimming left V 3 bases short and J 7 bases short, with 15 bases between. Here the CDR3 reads CAISDGAGRDEAFY. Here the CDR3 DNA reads TGTGCCATCAGTGATGGGGCAGGGAGGGATGAAGCTTTCTAT.

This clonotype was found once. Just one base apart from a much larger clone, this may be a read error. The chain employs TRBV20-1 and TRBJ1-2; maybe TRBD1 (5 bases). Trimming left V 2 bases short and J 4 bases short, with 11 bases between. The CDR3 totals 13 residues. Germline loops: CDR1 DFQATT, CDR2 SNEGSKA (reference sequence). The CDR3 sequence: CSARYRGSYGYTF. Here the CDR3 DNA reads TGCAGTGCTAGATATCGGGGCTCCTATGGCTACACCTTC.

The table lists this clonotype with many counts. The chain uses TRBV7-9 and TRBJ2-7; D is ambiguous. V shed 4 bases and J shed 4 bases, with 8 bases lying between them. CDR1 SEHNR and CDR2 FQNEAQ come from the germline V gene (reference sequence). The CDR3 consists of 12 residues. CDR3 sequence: CASSSLLYEQYF. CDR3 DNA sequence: TGTGCCAGCAGCTCCCTCTTATACGAGCAGTACTTC.

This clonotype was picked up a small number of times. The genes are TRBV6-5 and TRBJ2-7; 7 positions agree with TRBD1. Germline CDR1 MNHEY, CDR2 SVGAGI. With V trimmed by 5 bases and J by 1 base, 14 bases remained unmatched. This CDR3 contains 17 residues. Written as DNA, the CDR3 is TGTGCCAGCAGTCCCACCTCTCGACAGGGCTATTCCTACGAGCAGTACTTC. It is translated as CASSPTSRQGYSYEQYF.